This T cell receptor beta chain was sequenced during a study of T-cell reconstitution after alpha-beta-depleted transplantation in children. This clonotype was seen a few times. What it recognizes is unknown. Study-wide points: T-cell numbers and diversity one year post-transplant derived largely from freshly generated T cells. The study reportedly traced alpha-beta T cells about two months after transplant to several hundred expanded graft clones. The high TCRbeta diversity at day 60 in some patients came from surviving recipient T cells and thymic progenitors.

As it was prepared, the TCRbeta library received unique molecular identifiers. One entry per CDR3 protein, called by TCRdb with MiXCR from the PCR reads. The table includes 610,000 or so distinct CDR3 sequences, 25% to 30% detected once. Trimming left V 0 bases short and J 16 bases short, with 20 bases between. Germline assignment: CDR1 SGHRS and CDR2 YFSETQ. The CDR3 loop spans 14 amino acids. The TCR was taken from a boy under three years old with Wiskott-Aldrich syndrome, due to receive a stem cell transplant. V and J are TRBV5-1 and TRBJ2-1; TRBD1 might be the D (5 bases). The material was PBMCs, obtained before TCRalphabeta/CD19-depleted stem cell transplant. The CDR3 DNA reads TGCGCCAGCAGCTTGGGTCCCGACAGAGTCCTGGTTTTCTTC. This sequence encodes CASSLGPDRVLVFF.